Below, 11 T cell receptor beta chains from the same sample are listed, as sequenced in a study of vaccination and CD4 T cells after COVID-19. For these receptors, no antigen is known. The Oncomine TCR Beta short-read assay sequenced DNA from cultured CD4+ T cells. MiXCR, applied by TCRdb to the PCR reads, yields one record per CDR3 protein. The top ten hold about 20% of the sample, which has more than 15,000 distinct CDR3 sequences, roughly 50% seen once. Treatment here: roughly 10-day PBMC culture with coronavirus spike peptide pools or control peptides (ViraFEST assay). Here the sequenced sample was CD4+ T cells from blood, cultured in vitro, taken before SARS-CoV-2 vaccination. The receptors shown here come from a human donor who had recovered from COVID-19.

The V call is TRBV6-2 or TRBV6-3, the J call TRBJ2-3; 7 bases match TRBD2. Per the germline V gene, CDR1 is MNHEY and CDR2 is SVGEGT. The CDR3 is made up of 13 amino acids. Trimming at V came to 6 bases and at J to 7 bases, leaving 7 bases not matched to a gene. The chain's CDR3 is CASRRTSYHTQYF. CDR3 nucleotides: TGTGCCAGCAGGAGGACTAGTTACCATACGCAGTATTTT.

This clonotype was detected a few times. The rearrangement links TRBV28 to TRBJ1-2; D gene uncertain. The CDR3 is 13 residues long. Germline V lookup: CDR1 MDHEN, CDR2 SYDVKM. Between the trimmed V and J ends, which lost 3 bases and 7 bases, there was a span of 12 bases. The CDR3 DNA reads TGTGCCAGCAGTTTTCCAGCGATCCGTGGCTACACCTTC. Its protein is CASSFPAIRGYTF.

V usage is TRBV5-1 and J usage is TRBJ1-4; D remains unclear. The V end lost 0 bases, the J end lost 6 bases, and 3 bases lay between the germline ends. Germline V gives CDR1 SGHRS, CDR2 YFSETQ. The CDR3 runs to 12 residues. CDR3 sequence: CASSLGHEKLFF. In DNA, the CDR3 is TGCGCCAGCAGCTTGGGACATGAAAAACTGTTTTTT.

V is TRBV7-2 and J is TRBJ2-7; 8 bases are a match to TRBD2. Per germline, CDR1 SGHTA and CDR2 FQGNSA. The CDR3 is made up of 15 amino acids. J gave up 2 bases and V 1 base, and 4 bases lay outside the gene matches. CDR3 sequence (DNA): TGTGCCAGCAGCTTAGGCGGGAGGTCTACCTACGAGCAGTACTTC. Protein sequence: CASSLGGRSTYEQYF. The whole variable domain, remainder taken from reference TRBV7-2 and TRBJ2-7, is GAGVSQSPSNKVTEKGKDVELRCDPISGHTALYWYRQSLGQGLEFLIYFQGNSAPDKSGLPSDRFSAERTGGSVSTLTIQRTQQEDSAVYLCASSLGGRSTYEQYFGPGTRLTVT.

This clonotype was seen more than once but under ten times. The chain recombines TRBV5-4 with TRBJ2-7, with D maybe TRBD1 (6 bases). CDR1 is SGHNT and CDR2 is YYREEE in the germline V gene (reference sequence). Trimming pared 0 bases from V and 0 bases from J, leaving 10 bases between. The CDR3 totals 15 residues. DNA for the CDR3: TGTGCCAGCAGCTTGGGACAGGATAGCTCCTACGAGCAGTACTTC. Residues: CASSLGQDSSYEQYF.

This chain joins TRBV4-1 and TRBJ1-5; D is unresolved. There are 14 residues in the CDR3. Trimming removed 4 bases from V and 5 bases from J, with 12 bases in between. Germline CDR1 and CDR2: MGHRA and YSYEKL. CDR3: CASSLREGDQPQHF. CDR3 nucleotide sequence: TGCGCCAGCAGCCTACGAGAGGGAGATCAGCCCCAGCATTTT.

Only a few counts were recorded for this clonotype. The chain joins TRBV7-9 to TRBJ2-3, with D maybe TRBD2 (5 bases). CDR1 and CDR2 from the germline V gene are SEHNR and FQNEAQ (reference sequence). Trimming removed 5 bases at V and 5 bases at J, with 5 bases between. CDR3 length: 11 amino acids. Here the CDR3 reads CASSRGDTQYF. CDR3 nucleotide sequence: TGTGCCAGCAGCCGGGGAGATACGCAGTATTTT.

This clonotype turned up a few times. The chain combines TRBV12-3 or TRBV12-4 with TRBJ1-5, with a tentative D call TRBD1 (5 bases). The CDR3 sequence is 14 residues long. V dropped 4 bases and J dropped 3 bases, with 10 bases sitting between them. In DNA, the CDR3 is TGTGCCAGCAGTTCGCGGGGGACCAATCAGCCCCAGCATTTT. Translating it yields CASSSRGTNQPQHF.

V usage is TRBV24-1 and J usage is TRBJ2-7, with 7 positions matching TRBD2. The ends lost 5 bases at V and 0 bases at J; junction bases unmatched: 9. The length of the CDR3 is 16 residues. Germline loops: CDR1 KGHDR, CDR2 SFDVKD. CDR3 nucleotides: TGTGCCACCAGTGCCCGAGGGAAGCGGGGCTCCTACGAGCAGTACTTC. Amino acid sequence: CATSARGKRGSYEQYF.

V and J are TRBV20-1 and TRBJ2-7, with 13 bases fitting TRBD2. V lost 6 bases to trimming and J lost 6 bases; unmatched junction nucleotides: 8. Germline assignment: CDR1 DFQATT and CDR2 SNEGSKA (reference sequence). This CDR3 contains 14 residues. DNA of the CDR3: TGCAGTGCAACCAAGCGGACTAGCGGGGGCGAGCAGTACTTC. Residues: CSATKRTSGGEQYF.

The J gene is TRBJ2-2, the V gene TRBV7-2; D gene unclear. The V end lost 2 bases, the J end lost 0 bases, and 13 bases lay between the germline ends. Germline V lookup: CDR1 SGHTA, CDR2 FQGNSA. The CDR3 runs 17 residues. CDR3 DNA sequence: TGTGCCAGCAGCTTAAGGTACAGAAACGCGAACACCGGGGAGCTGTTTTTT. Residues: CASSLRYRNANTGELFF.